The 27 T cell receptor beta chains in this list originate from one sample, sequenced in a study of T cells in Graves' hyperthyroidism and ophthalmopathy. Amplification of TCR beta CDR3 regions was performed using RNA transcripts as template. Using the HTBI primer set, a first-round RT-PCR was run on the TCR CDR3. TCRdb recomputed calls from the multiplex PCR reads with MiXCR, one row per CDR3 protein. The sample includes some 350,000 distinct CDR3 sequences, roughly 15% of them seen just once. The sample comprised blood. The source is a woman in her sixties or seventies with Graves' ophthalmopathy.

This clonotype was counted many times. The chain carries TRBV7-2 and TRBJ2-1; 15 nucleotides line up with TRBD2. The J segment lost 12 bases and the V segment lost 0 bases, leaving 6 bases of the junction unmatched. CDR1 and CDR2 from the germline V gene are SGHTA and FQGNSA. This CDR3 has 16 residues. Here the CDR3 reads CASSLAGTSGRLAQFF. As DNA, the CDR3 is TGTGCCAGCAGCTTAGCGGGGACTAGCGGGAGGTTGGCGCAGTTCTTC.

The sample holds a few counts of this clonotype. The J gene is TRBJ2-2, the V gene TRBV30, with 9 bases lining up with TRBD2. Losses at the gene ends were 1 base for V and 4 bases for J; bases not matched to a gene: 7. This CDR3 spans 16 amino acids. Germline V gene lookup returns CDR1 GTSNPN and CDR2 SVGIG (reference sequence). The CDR3 loop is CAWSGDSGSGTGELFF. DNA for the CDR3: TGTGCCTGGAGTGGCGATAGCGGGAGTGGCACCGGGGAGCTGTTTTTT.

J is TRBJ2-5 and V is TRBV7-2, with 13 bases matching TRBD2. In germline, CDR1 is SGHTA, CDR2 FQGNSA. The V segment lost 6 bases and the J segment 7 bases; nucleotides outside the gene matches: 8. This CDR3 has 15 residues. The CDR3 reads CASRDRTSGSGTQYF. The CDR3 DNA follows: TGTGCCAGCAGGGACCGGACTAGCGGGAGCGGGACCCAGTACTTC.

Ten or more counts support this clonotype. V gene TRBV11-2 combines with J gene TRBJ2-1; TRBD2 agrees at 11 bases. Trimming removed 1 base from V and 7 bases from J; junction bases left unmatched: 9. This CDR3 region has 17 residues. Germline CDR1 is SGHAT and CDR2 is FQNNGV. The CDR3 DNA reads as TGTGCCAGCAGCTTAGTTTTAGGTAGCGGGAGGGTAAATGAGCAGTTCTTC. It translates to CASSLVLGSGRVNEQFF.

This clonotype was seen repeatedly, ten times or more. The rearrangement links TRBV5-1 to TRBJ2-7; no reliable D call. CDR1 SGHRS and CDR2 YFSETQ come from the germline V gene. Trimming cost V 0 bases and J 1 base, with 5 bases left between them. The CDR3 consists of 13 residues. CDR3 in DNA: TGCGCCAGCAGCTTGGCTGAATCCTACGAGCAGTACTTC. This codes for CASSLAESYEQYF.

This clonotype was counted only a few times. The chain is built from TRBV5-1 and TRBJ2-2; no reliable D call. Deletions cut 4 bases from V and 3 bases from J, with 13 bases between. The CDR3 is 15 amino acids. The germline V gene has CDR1 SGHRS and CDR2 YFSETQ. The CDR3 nucleotides are TGCGCCAGCAGCCCTCTGGGGTTTCACACCGGGGAGCTGTTTTTT. It yields the protein CASSPLGFHTGELFF.

The chain has TRBV7-9 and TRBJ1-4; the match to TRBD1 covers 8 bases. The CDR3 runs to 17 residues. Unmatched junction bases numbered 16, after V lost 5 bases and J lost 8 bases. Germline V CDR1 and CDR2: SEHNR, FQNEAQ (reference sequence). Here the CDR3 reads CASSPVRVGQGSEKLFF. In DNA, the CDR3 is TGTGCCAGCAGCCCAGTTCGGGTCGGACAGGGCAGCGAAAAACTGTTTTTT.

This clonotype has more than one count but fewer than ten. The chain combines TRBV7-9 with TRBJ1-1; D remains unclear. The V end lost 5 bases, the J end lost 3 bases, and 16 bases lay between the germline ends. CDR1 and CDR2 (germline): SEHNR, FQNEAQ (reference sequence). This CDR3 is built from 15 residues. In DNA, the CDR3 is TGTGCCAGCAGCCCAGGAACTGGGATCTACACTGAAGCTTTCTTT. Its translation: CASSPGTGIYTEAFF.

This clonotype was detected many times. The chain combines TRBV11-2 with TRBJ1-5; D possibly corresponds to TRBD1 (6 bases). CDR1 SGHAT and CDR2 FQNNGV come from the germline V gene. Between the trimmed V and J ends, which lost 5 bases and 5 bases, there was a span of 13 bases. The CDR3 consists of 14 residues. DNA for the CDR3: TGTGCCAGCAGCATGACAGGTTCTGATCAGCCCCAGCATTTT. Its protein product is CASSMTGSDQPQHF.

The chain has TRBV27 and TRBJ2-7; D gene uncertain. Germline CDR1 is MNHEY and CDR2 is SMNVEV (reference sequence). This CDR3 is built from 11 residues. Trimming removed 5 bases at V and 3 bases at J, with 5 bases between. CDR3: CASSDNYEQYF. Here the CDR3 DNA reads TGTGCCAGCAGTGACAACTACGAGCAGTACTTC.

This clonotype was recorded many times. This rearrangement joins TRBV6-1 to TRBJ2-7, with 8 bases fitting TRBD1. The V segment lost 5 bases and the J segment 6 bases; nucleotides outside the gene matches: 12. The germline V gene encodes CDR1 MNHNS and CDR2 SASEGT. The CDR3 sequence is 15 residues long. Written as DNA, the CDR3 is TGTGCCAGCAGTACAGGGGGTTCCGCTTCTGCCGAGCAGTACTTC. Amino acid sequence: CASSTGGSASAEQYF.

The sample holds a few counts of this clonotype. The V gene is TRBV10-1, the J gene TRBJ2-1; TRBD1 matches 7 bases. With 9 bases clipped from V and 0 bases from J, the junction kept 11 bases outside the gene matches. The germline gives CDR1 WNHNN, CDR2 SYGVQD (reference sequence). The CDR3 is 16 amino acids. For the CDR3, the DNA is TGCGCCAGGCGAATAAGAGGGGGCCCCTCCTACAATGAGCAGTTCTTC. Residues: CARRIRGGPSYNEQFF.

This clonotype was detected ten times or more. The chain joins TRBV30 to TRBJ1-1, with D possibly TRBD1 on 6 matching bases. Germline V lookup: CDR1 GTSNPN, CDR2 SVGIG (reference sequence). The CDR3 sequence is 13 residues long. Trimming took 0 bases from V and 2 from J, leaving 7 bases between them. CDR3 DNA sequence: TGTGCCTGGAGTGTACAGGGAAACACTGAAGCTTTCTTT. It encodes CAWSVQGNTEAFF.

The rearrangement joins TRBV7-2 to TRBJ2-1; tentative D call: TRBD1 (7 bases). Germline V gene data show CDR1 as SGHTA and CDR2 as FQGNSA. V gave up 8 bases and J gave up 2 bases, with 16 bases separating them. The CDR3 is 15 amino acids. The CDR3 DNA reads TGTGCCAGCGCCAAGGCGGGACAGACCTACAATGAGCAGTTCTTC. It specifies CASAKAGQTYNEQFF.

There are many counts of this clonotype. The chain links TRBV20-1 to TRBJ2-7; D is ambiguous. CDR3 size: 15 residues. V was pared by 0 bases and J by 5 bases, with 17 bases between. Germline CDR1 DFQATT, CDR2 SNEGSKA (reference sequence). CDR3 in DNA: TGCAGTGCTAGAGAGGACGGGCGGCAGTCCGACGAGCAGTACTTC. Residues: CSAREDGRQSDEQYF.

Many counts were recorded for this clonotype. The chain has TRBV4-1 and TRBJ2-7, with TRBD2 identical over 9 bases. CDR1 MGHRA and CDR2 YSYEKL come from the germline V gene. This CDR3 comprises 17 residues. The V and J ends lost 3 bases and 3 bases, in that order; junction bases with no gene match: 12. The CDR3 is CASSQTTGTSMLYEQYF. CDR3 DNA: TGCGCCAGCAGCCAGACCACCGGGACTAGCATGCTCTACGAGCAGTACTTC.

The V and J genes are TRBV9 and TRBJ2-5, with TRBD1 matching over 7 bases. The CDR3 runs to 16 residues. Trimming took 4 bases from V and 5 from J; bases not matched to a gene: 14. The germline CDR1 and CDR2 sequences are SGDLS and YYNGEE. The DNA for the CDR3 is TGTGCCAGCAGCCCCCACGGGCGACAGGGCGGGGAGACCCAGTACTTC. It encodes CASSPHGRQGGETQYF.

At least ten counts were recorded for this clonotype. V gene TRBV28 combines with J gene TRBJ2-3; weak D call: TRBD2 (6 bases). The CDR3 is 15 amino acids. Germline values: CDR1 MDHEN, CDR2 SYDVKM. V was cut by 3 bases and J by 0 bases, with 10 bases left in between. The CDR3: CASSLPGTSTDTQYF. CDR3 coding DNA: TGTGCCAGCAGTTTGCCCGGGACTAGCACAGATACGCAGTATTTT. The entire variable domain, with the rest obtained from reference TRBV28 and TRBJ2-3, is as follows: DVKVTQSSRYLVKRTGEKVFLECVQDMDHENMFWYRQDPGLGLRLIYFSYDVKMKEKGDIPEGYSVSREKKERFSLILESASTNQTSMYLCASSLPGTSTDTQYFGPGTRLTVL.

This clonotype was counted many times. The V gene is TRBV29-1, the J gene TRBJ1-2; D is perhaps TRBD1 (5 bases). This CDR3 spans 14 amino acids. Trimming left V 1 base short and J 3 bases short, with 12 bases between. Germline CDR1 is SQVTM and CDR2 is ANQGSEA. Here the CDR3 reads CSVEGSGYHYGYTF. The DNA of the CDR3 is TGCAGCGTTGAAGGTTCAGGGTATCACTATGGCTACACCTTC.

This clonotype was observed at least ten times. The chain uses TRBV2 and TRBJ1-5; 8 nucleotides match TRBD1. This CDR3 spans 14 amino acids. Per the germline V gene, CDR1 is SNHLY and CDR2 is FYNNEI. The V gene end was trimmed by 4 bases and the J gene end by 4 bases; junction bases not matched to a gene: 3. The CDR3 DNA reads as TGTGCCAGCAGTGGAGACAGGGGAAATCAGCCCCAGCATTTT. Its protein product is CASSGDRGNQPQHF.

This clonotype was detected ten times or more. The gene calls are TRBV27 and TRBJ2-5; 7 nucleotides line up with TRBD1. Germline loops: CDR1 MNHEY, CDR2 SMNVEV (reference sequence). The CDR3 sequence is 16 residues long. Trimming removed 5 bases from V and 4 bases from J; junction bases left unmatched: 13. CDR3 sequence (DNA): TGTGCCAGCAGTAGACCGACAGGGCGAGGGGGAGAGACCCAGTACTTC. Encoded protein: CASSRPTGRGGETQYF.

The chain is built from TRBV20-1 and TRBJ2-3, with 8 nucleotides matching TRBD2. Germline V CDR1 and CDR2: DFQATT, SNEGSKA (reference sequence). V lost 0 bases to trimming and J lost 5 bases; unmatched junction nucleotides: 10. This CDR3 comprises 16 residues. DNA for the CDR3: TGCAGTGCTAGAGACGGATTAGCGGGAATCATAGATACGCAGTATTTT. Translated, it gives CSARDGLAGIIDTQYF.

The chain joins TRBV24-1 to TRBJ2-1; TRBD2 matches at 12 bases. Germline CDR1 is KGHDR and CDR2 is SFDVKD. The CDR3 sequence is 16 residues long. J lost 8 bases, V lost 3 bases, and 7 bases had no gene match. The CDR3 protein is CATSDRTSGTTDEQFF. Here the CDR3 DNA reads TGTGCCACCAGTGATCGGACTAGCGGGACGACCGATGAGCAGTTCTTC.

This clonotype was detected only a few times. The chain couples TRBV19 to TRBJ2-2; D may be TRBD2 (6 bases). The CDR3 covers 15 residues. V lost 7 bases, J lost 2 bases, and 14 bases lay in between. Per germline, CDR1 LNHDA and CDR2 SQIVND (reference sequence). The CDR3 DNA is TGTGCCAGTACTACTCTAGCGCTTAACACCGGGGAGCTGTTTTTT. It translates to CASTTLALNTGELFF.

The rearrangement links TRBV5-1 to TRBJ1-5; D is perhaps TRBD1 (6 bases). The CDR3 spans 13 residues. V was shortened by 2 bases and J by 10 bases, with 13 bases between the two germline ends. Germline values: CDR1 SGHRS, CDR2 YFSETQ. The CDR3 nucleotides read TGCGCCAGCAGCTTAGGGGGGGGGGAACCCCAGCATTTT. This gives the protein CASSLGGGEPQHF.

In this sample, this clonotype turned up many times. The rearrangement links TRBV3-1 to TRBJ1-6; perhaps TRBD1 as D (6 bases). V dropped 5 bases and J dropped 4 bases, with 12 bases sitting between them. The CDR3 runs 15 residues. Germline V gives CDR1 LGHDT, CDR2 YNNKEL (reference sequence). This CDR3 reads CASSGQGNYNSPLHF. The CDR3 nucleotides are TGTGCCAGCAGCGGCCAGGGGAATTATAATTCACCCCTCCACTTT.

The chain is built from TRBV6-1 and TRBJ2-7; no firm D call. Deletions cut 3 bases from V and 6 bases from J, with 6 bases between. This CDR3 region has 11 residues. Per the germline V gene, CDR1 is MNHNS and CDR2 is SASEGT. Here the CDR3 DNA reads TGTGCCAGCAGTGAGGTGGTCGAGCAGTACTTC. Its protein product is CASSEVVEQYF.